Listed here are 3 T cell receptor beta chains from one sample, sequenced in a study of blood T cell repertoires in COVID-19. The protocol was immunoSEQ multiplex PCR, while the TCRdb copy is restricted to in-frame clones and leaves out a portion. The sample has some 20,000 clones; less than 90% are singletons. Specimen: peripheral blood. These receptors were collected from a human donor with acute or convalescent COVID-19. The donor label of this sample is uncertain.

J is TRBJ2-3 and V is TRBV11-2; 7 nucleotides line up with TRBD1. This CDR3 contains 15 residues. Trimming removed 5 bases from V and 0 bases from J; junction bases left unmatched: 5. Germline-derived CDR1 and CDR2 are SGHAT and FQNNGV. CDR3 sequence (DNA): TGTGCCAGCAGCCCTGGGACAGCCAGCACAGATACGCAGTATTTT. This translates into CASSPGTASTDTQYF.

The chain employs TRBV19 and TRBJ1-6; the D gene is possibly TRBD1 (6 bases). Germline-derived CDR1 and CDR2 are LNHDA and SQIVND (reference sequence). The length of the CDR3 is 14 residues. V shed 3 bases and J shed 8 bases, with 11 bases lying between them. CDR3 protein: CASSIPGADSPLHF. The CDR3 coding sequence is TGTGCCAGTAGTATCCCAGGGGCAGATTCACCCCTCCACTTT.

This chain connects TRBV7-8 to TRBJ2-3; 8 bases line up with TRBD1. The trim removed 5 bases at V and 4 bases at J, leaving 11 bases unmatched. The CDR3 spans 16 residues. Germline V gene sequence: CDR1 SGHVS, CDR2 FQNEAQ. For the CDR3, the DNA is TGTGCCAGCAGCCACCTCCAGGGGGCTGGAGCAGATACGCAGTATTTT. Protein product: CASSHLQGAGADTQYF.